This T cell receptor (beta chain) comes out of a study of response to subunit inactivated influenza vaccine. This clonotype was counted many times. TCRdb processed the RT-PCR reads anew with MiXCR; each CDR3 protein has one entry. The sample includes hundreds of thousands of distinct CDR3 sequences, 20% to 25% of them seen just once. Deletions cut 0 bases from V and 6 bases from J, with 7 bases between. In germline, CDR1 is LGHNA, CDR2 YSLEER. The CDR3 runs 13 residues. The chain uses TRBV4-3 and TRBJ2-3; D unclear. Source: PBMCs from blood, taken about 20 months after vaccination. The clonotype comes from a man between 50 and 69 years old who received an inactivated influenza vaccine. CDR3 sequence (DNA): TGCGCCAGCAGCCAAGAACTAATTGATACGCAGTATTTT. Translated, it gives CASSQELIDTQYF.